The clone carrying this TCR beta chain was counted between two and nine times. TRAV- and TRBV-specific primers, spanning alpha and beta chains, primed first-strand cDNA. With a V-primer adapter and a constant-region primer, TCRs were amplified for 20 to 25 PCR cycles. In TCRdb, the reads were re-called with MiXCR into one record per CDR3 protein. The table has approximately 90,000 distinct CDR3 sequences, 9.4% seen once. The sample's time point: before trial treatment. The data were taken from a study of low-dose radiotherapy and immunotherapy resistance in tumors. Material: PBMCs, obtained before treatment. The TCR comes from a male donor with prostate cancer.

The CDR3 spells CASSDRTSQETQYF. CDR3 bases: TGTGCCAGCAGTGACAGAACTAGCCAAGAGACCCAGTACTTC. The chain uses TRBV6-4 and TRBJ2-5, with D possibly TRBD2 on 5 matching bases. The length of the CDR3 is 14 residues. Germline V CDR1 and CDR2: MRHNA, SNTAGT. V lost 2 bases and J lost 1, with 8 bases in between.